A selection of T cell receptor beta chains follows, all from one sample in a study of T cell responses to AZD1222 COVID-19 vaccine. Here immunoSEQ multiplex PCR was the method, and the copy in TCRdb shows in-frame clones only, minus some. Of about 150,000 clones listed, more than 80% are singletons. The sequenced sample was peripheral blood, obtained on day 0 of AZD1222 vaccination. These TCRs come from an adult in good health. Both conserved end residues are part of each CDR3. The D gene is left open where the match is weak. Where a row states a size, it is once, few, many or the class of an expanded clone; other rows omit it.

clone_size	v_call	j_call	d_call	cdr3_aa	cdr3_nt
NA	TRBV30	TRBJ1-3	TRBD1	CAWNSDRVLGNTIYF	TGTGCCTGGAATTCCGACAGGGTGTTGGGAAACACCATATATTTT
NA	TRBV6-5	TRBJ1-1	TRBD1	CASSLGGENTEAFF	TGTGCCAGCAGTCTAGGGGGCGAGAACACTGAAGCTTTCTTT
NA	TRBV11-3	TRBJ2-7	NA	CASSLRAGNTYEQYF	TGTGCCAGCAGCTTAAGGGCAGGAAATACCTACGAGCAGTACTTC
NA	TRBV5-1	TRBJ2-1	TRBD2	CASSLGSGVKDEQFF	TGCGCCAGCAGCTTGGGAAGCGGGGTTAAAGATGAGCAGTTCTTC
NA	TRBV19	TRBJ1-3	NA	CASSIEGNTGNTIYF	TGTGCCAGTAGTATCGAGGGTAACACTGGAAACACCATATATTTT
NA	TRBV19	TRBJ2-2	TRBD1	CASNFRRQGSNTGELFF	TGTGCCAGTAACTTTCGCCGACAGGGTTCGAACACCGGGGAGCTGTTTTTT
NA	TRBV27	TRBJ1-2	NA	CASSWIGGLGGYTF	TGTGCCAGCAGTTGGATCGGCGGACTTGGTGGCTACACCTTC
NA	TRBV19	TRBJ1-3	NA	CASSRDQTGNTIYF	TGTGCCAGTAGTCGGGACCAAACTGGAAACACCATATATTTT
once	TRBV7-6	TRBJ2-3	TRBD2	CASSSTSPAGGHRFTDTQYF	TGTGCCAGCAGCTCCACTTCTCCGGCGGGGGGGCATAGGTTCACAGATACGCAGTATTTT
NA	TRBV28	TRBJ1-1	NA	CASSLSTFILNTEAFF	TGTGCCAGCAGTTTATCGACTTTTATTCTTAACACTGAAGCTTTCTTT
NA	TRBV19	TRBJ1-3	NA	CASSIQNVFSGNTIYF	TGTGCCAGTAGTATACAGAATGTTTTCTCTGGAAACACCATATATTTT
few	TRBV7-2	TRBJ2-6	NA	CASSLSPVSGANVLTF	TGTGCCAGCAGCTTAAGTCCAGTCTCTGGGGCCAACGTCCTGACTTTC
NA	TRBV19	TRBJ1-5	NA	CASSAYRVRQPQHF	TGTGCCAGTAGTGCCTACAGGGTTCGTCAGCCCCAGCATTTT
NA	TRBV19	TRBJ1-4	TRBD1	CASSYSDRFSTNEKLFF	TGTGCCAGTAGTTACTCGGACAGGTTCTCAACTAATGAAAAACTGTTTTTT
NA	TRBV27	TRBJ1-5	NA	CASSHDSILQPQHF	TGTGCCAGCAGCCACGACAGTATACTTCAGCCCCAGCATTTT
NA	TRBV27	TRBJ1-5	NA	CASNEAPSNQPQHF	TGTGCCAGCAACGAGGCGCCTAGCAATCAGCCCCAGCATTTT
NA	TRBV29-1	TRBJ1-3	NA	CSVETRIGRNTIYF	TGCAGCGTTGAAACCCGGATCGGAAGGAACACCATATATTTT
NA	TRBV6-6	TRBJ1-5	TRBD1	CASSYTQGRSNQPQHF	TGTGCCAGCAGTTACACACAGGGGAGGAGCAATCAGCCCCAGCATTTT
few	TRBV28	TRBJ1-5	TRBD1	CASIRTGDWQPQHF	TGTGCCAGCATCCGAACAGGGGATTGGCAGCCCCAGCATTTT
NA	TRBV6-6	TRBJ2-5	TRBD1	CASSLQGARGQETQYF	TGTGCCAGCAGTTTACAGGGGGCTCGGGGTCAAGAGACCCAGTACTTC
NA	TRBV7-8	TRBJ1-1	TRBD1	CASSLSGTGNTEAFF	TGTGCCAGCAGCCTATCCGGGACAGGGAACACTGAAGCTTTCTTT
NA	TRBV29-1	TRBJ2-2	NA	CSVEGGTPRELFF	TGCAGCGTTGAAGGGGGCACACCGAGGGAGCTGTTTTTT
NA	TRBV5-1	TRBJ2-3	NA	CASSLARIGTSARDTQYF	TGCGCCAGCAGCTTGGCCCGGATTGGGACATCGGCTCGGGATACGCAGTATTTT
NA	TRBV7-9	TRBJ1-4	NA	CASSSSWQENEKLFF	TGTGCCAGCAGCTCCTCGTGGCAGGAGAACGAAAAACTGTTTTTT
once	TRBV20-1	TRBJ1-1	NA	CSASKTGPNTEAFF	TGCAGTGCTAGTAAGACAGGACCGAACACTGAAGCTTTCTTT
once	TRBV30	TRBJ1-1	NA	CAWSVRGRTNTEAFF	TGTGCCTGGAGTGTACGGGGGCGAACTAACACTGAAGCTTTCTTT
NA	TRBV3-1/TRBV3-2	TRBJ1-3	NA	CASSHQGSGNTIYF	TGTGCCAGCAGCCACCAGGGATCTGGAAACACCATATATTTT
once	TRBV28	TRBJ1-1	NA	CASSLGGVGSAFF	TGTGCCAGCAGTTTAGGGGGAGTTGGGTCAGCTTTCTTT
few	TRBV2	TRBJ1-2	NA	CASTQESYGYTF	TGTGCCAGCACGCAGGAATCCTATGGCTACACCTTC
NA	TRBV7-3	TRBJ2-2	NA	CASSLGGRAGELFF	TGTGCCAGCAGCTTAGGGGGCCGTGCCGGGGAGCTGTTTTTT
NA	TRBV2	TRBJ1-2	NA	CASSVATRGYTF	TGTGCCAGCAGTGTTGCTACTAGGGGCTACACCTTC
once	TRBV28	TRBJ1-2	NA	CASSSTLGAYGYTF	TGTGCCAGCAGTTCCACCCTAGGGGCGTATGGCTACACCTTC
NA	TRBV2	TRBJ2-3	NA	CATARDHGTDTQYF	TGTGCCACCGCCCGGGACCATGGCACAGATACGCAGTATTTT
NA	TRBV28	TRBJ1-2	NA	CASRPGRRNYGYTF	TGTGCCAGCAGACCGGGACGGAGAAACTATGGCTACACCTTC
NA	TRBV28	TRBJ1-6	NA	CASIHRSSYNSPLHF	TGTGCCAGCATTCATCGGAGCTCCTATAATTCACCCCTCCACTTT
NA	TRBV21-1	TRBJ2-1	NA	CASSKATSGVYNEQFF	TGTGCCAGCAGCAAAGCAACTAGCGGGGTCTACAATGAGCAGTTCTTC
NA	TRBV28	TRBJ2-7	TRBD1	CASSSSPRQGQYF	TGTGCCAGCAGTTCCTCCCCCCGACAGGGGCAGTACTTC
NA	TRBV29-1	TRBJ1-2	TRBD1	CSVGDRGDPNYGYTF	TGCAGCGTTGGGGACAGGGGCGATCCTAACTATGGCTACACCTTC
NA	TRBV7-9	TRBJ2-7	NA	CASRFTGTYEQYF	TGTGCCAGCAGGTTTACAGGGACCTACGAGCAGTACTTC
NA	TRBV5-1	TRBJ2-7	TRBD2	CASRLTEGLAGTEQYF	TGCGCCAGCAGATTAACTGAGGGACTAGCGGGGACCGAGCAGTACTTC
NA	TRBV9	TRBJ1-1	NA	CASSPRAGFLETEAFF	TGTGCCAGCAGCCCCCGTGCAGGGTTTTTAGAGACTGAAGCTTTCTTT
NA	TRBV3-1/TRBV3-2	TRBJ1-5	NA	CASSTSEANQPQHF	TGTGCCAGCAGTACCTCGGAGGCGAATCAGCCCCAGCATTTT
once	TRBV3-1/TRBV3-2	TRBJ1-1	NA	CASSQRTGTTEAFF	TGTGCCAGCAGCCAACGTACAGGCACCACTGAAGCTTTCTTT
NA	TRBV7-9	TRBJ2-7	NA	CASSLGSTLTYEQYF	TGTGCCAGCAGCTTAGGTTCTACGTTAACCTACGAGCAGTACTTC
NA	TRBV24-1	TRBJ1-5	TRBD1	CATSDDNRDRVF	TGTGCCACCAGTGATGATAACCGGGACAGGGTTTTT